Listed here are 19 T cell receptor beta chains from one sample, sequenced in a study of blood T cells in healthy people across ages. The authors ran a second PCR of 7 to 11 cycles using a sample-barcoded 5' primer and a J-beta primer mix. TCRdb recomputed calls from the 5' RACE reads with MiXCR, one row per CDR3 protein. The table lists approximately 1,100,000 distinct CDR3 sequences, roughly 45% of them singletons, with approximately 17% in the top ten. Specimen: blood. The source is a woman in her sixties in good health.

In the case of this clonotype: The junction and the germline gene differ at one end; a read error may be behind it. The chain uses TRBV5-1 and TRBJ2-3, with TRBD2 matching over 7 bases. The CDR3 consists of 15 residues. The V gene's germline CDR1 is SGHRS and CDR2 YFSETQ. CDR3: CVSSLWGLLTDTQYF. The DNA of the CDR3 is TGCGTCAGCAGCTTGTGGGGACTACTTACAGATACGCAGTATTTT.

V usage is TRBV10-2 and J usage is TRBJ2-7; the match to TRBD1 covers 7 bases. This CDR3 is built from 17 residues. The germline CDR1 and CDR2 sequences are WSHSY and SAAADI. Germline trimming cut 5 bases from V and 3 bases from J; bases unmatched to any gene: 16. CDR3: CASSHEGATGRFYEQYF. CDR3 in DNA: TGCGCCAGCAGTCACGAGGGAGCGACAGGGAGATTCTACGAGCAGTACTTC.

This clonotype was counted between two and nine times. The chain couples TRBV4-2 to TRBJ1-4; maybe TRBD1 (6 bases). Germline V gene lookup returns CDR1 LGHNA and CDR2 YNFKEQ. Trimming removed 0 bases at V and 6 bases at J, with 14 bases between. The CDR3 extends over 16 amino acids. The CDR3, as DNA: TGTGCCAGCAGCCAAGATGGCAGGGGCCTACATGAAAAACTGTTTTTT. Translated, it gives CASSQDGRGLHEKLFF.

The J gene is TRBJ2-7, the V gene TRBV6-2 or TRBV6-3; 11 nucleotides align to TRBD1. After removal of 5 bases from V and 8 bases from J, the junction contained 11 bases not matched to a gene. The germline CDR1 and CDR2 sequences are MNHEY and SVGEGT. The CDR3 runs to 15 residues. In DNA form, the CDR3 reads TGTGCCAGCAGTCGTTCCGGGACAGGGGGTCCGAAGCAGTACTTC. Residues: CASSRSGTGGPKQYF.

This clonotype came up once. The chain links TRBV7-9 to TRBJ2-1; TRBD2 aligns across 7 bases. CDR1 and CDR2 from the germline V gene are SEHNR and FQNEAQ (reference sequence). Trimming removed 3 bases from V and 5 bases from J; junction bases left unmatched: 4. The CDR3 runs to 14 residues. CDR3 sequence reads: CASSLAGDHNEQFF. DNA for the CDR3: TGTGCCAGCAGCTTGGCGGGAGACCACAATGAGCAGTTCTTC.

This clonotype was counted a few times. The rearrangement joins TRBV12-3 or TRBV12-4 to TRBJ2-1, with 7 bases that match TRBD1. Germline trimming cut 4 bases from V and 4 bases from J; bases unmatched to any gene: 7. This CDR3 has 15 amino acids. The CDR3 protein is CASSSVGGPYNEQFF. The CDR3 nucleotides are TGTGCCAGCAGTTCGGTAGGGGGCCCTTACAATGAGCAGTTCTTC.

The V call is TRBV11-2, the J call TRBJ2-7, with unresolved D. Germline assignment: CDR1 SGHAT and CDR2 FQNNGV. The V gene lost 1 base and the J gene lost 2 bases, with 9 bases spanning the gap. The CDR3 is 14 residues long. As DNA, the CDR3 is TGTGCCAGCAGCTTAGCCATTGGACCCTACGAGCAGTACTTC. Translating gives CASSLAIGPYEQYF.

J is TRBJ2-1 and V is TRBV11-2; maybe TRBD1 (6 bases). Per the germline V gene, CDR1 is SGHAT and CDR2 is FQNNGV. The length of the CDR3 is 15 residues. Trimming left V 4 bases short and J 4 bases short, with 14 bases between. The CDR3 loop is CASSSGTQKYNEQFF. Written as DNA, the CDR3 is TGTGCCAGCAGCTCCGGGACACAAAAATACAATGAGCAGTTCTTC.

The chain employs TRBV7-9 and TRBJ2-5, with D possibly being TRBD1 or TRBD2 (5 bases each). The germline V gene has CDR1 SEHNR and CDR2 FQNEAQ (reference sequence). Trimming took off 5 bases at V and 4 bases at J, with 14 bases between the two ends. The CDR3 runs 14 residues. The CDR3 nucleotides read TGTGCCAGCAGCCTAGAGGGGAACGGAGAGACCCAGTACTTC. It yields the protein CASSLEGNGETQYF.

Concerning this clonotype itself: At one boundary the junction diverges from the germline segment, which might be a read error. The CDR3 DNA reads TGCGCCAGCAGCTTGCTCGTAACGGGCTCTAGCACAGATGCGCAGTATTTT. Protein: CASSLLVTGSSTDAQYF. This rearrangement joins TRBV5-1 to TRBJ2-3; tentatively, D is TRBD2 (5 bases). The length of the CDR3 is 17 residues. Germline V gene data show CDR1 as SGHRS and CDR2 as YFSETQ.

The rearrangement uses TRBV6-1 and TRBJ2-1; D perhaps matches TRBD1 (5 bases). The CDR3 spans 16 residues. Trimming stripped 2 bases from V and 0 bases from J, with 11 bases between. Germline V gives CDR1 MNHNS, CDR2 SASEGT. CDR3: CASSETGTLSYNEQFF. CDR3 DNA sequence: TGTGCCAGCAGTGAAACAGGAACCCTCTCCTACAATGAGCAGTTCTTC.

V is TRBV21-1 and J is TRBJ2-1; TRBD2 reflects the table's D call only, with no check against the DNA. TRBV21-1 is tagged as a pseudogene. The CDR3 loop spans 19 amino acids. The CDR3 here is CASSKELAGGHNSYNEQFF. CDR3 DNA sequence: TGTGCCAGCAGCAAAGAACTAGCGGGAGGACACAACTCCTACAATGAGCAGTTCTTC.

The chain joins TRBV9 to TRBJ1-2, with 9 bases identical to TRBD1. Germline CDR1 SGDLS, CDR2 YYNGEE. The junction had 10 bases not matched to a gene; V was cut back by 3 bases and J by 4 bases. The CDR3 runs 16 residues. The CDR3 DNA sequence: TGTGCCAGCAGCGCCCCGAGCACAGGGGGCACCTATGGCTACACCTTC. Protein: CASSAPSTGGTYGYTF.

This clonotype was recorded only once. V gene TRBV20-1 combines with J gene TRBJ1-5; D is ambiguous. This CDR3 is built from 15 residues. Trimming shortened V by 2 bases and J by 2 bases, and 13 bases separated the two germline ends. The germline CDR1 and CDR2 sequences are DFQATT and SNEGSKA (reference sequence). The DNA of the CDR3 is TGCAGTGCTAGATCTGGTTGTGGGGGCAATCAGCCCCAGCATTTT. The encoded protein is CSARSGCGGNQPQHF.

This clonotype has only a few counts. The genes are TRBV20-1 and TRBJ2-5, with TRBD2 identical over 7 bases. The CDR3 length is 13 residues. Germline trimming cut 3 bases from V and 1 base from J; bases unmatched to any gene: 2. The germline CDR1 and CDR2 sequences are DFQATT and SNEGSKA (reference sequence). Written as DNA, the CDR3 is TGCAGTGCTAGCGGGAGGCGCCAAGAGACCCAGTACTTC. This codes for CSASGRRQETQYF.

CDR3 sequence reads: CASRAGGIDTQYF. The CDR3 DNA reads as TGCGCCAGCAGAGCGGGAGGGATAGATACGCAGTATTTT. The genes are TRBV5-1 and TRBJ2-3, with 10 bases identical to TRBD2. Germline CDR1 SGHRS, CDR2 YFSETQ. This CDR3 spans 13 amino acids. The ends lost 5 bases at V and 5 bases at J; junction bases unmatched: 2.

Concerning this clonotype itself: This may come from a read error, since a much larger clone is one base off. V is TRBV2 and J is TRBJ2-5; 7 bases align to TRBD1. The CDR3 has 13 amino acids. Germline V CDR1 and CDR2: SNHLY, FYNNEI. The CDR3 loop is CVSKLTGSETQYF. The CDR3 nucleotides read TGTGTCAGCAAATTGACAGGGTCGGAGACCCAGTACTTC.

The chain combines TRBV20-1 with TRBJ2-7; 8 positions agree with TRBD2. From germline, CDR1 is DFQATT and CDR2 SNEGSKA (reference sequence). Losses at the gene ends were 7 bases for V and 2 bases for J; bases not matched to a gene: 13. CDR3 length equals 15 residues. In DNA form, the CDR3 reads TGCAGTGTCCTAGGTCCCAGCGGGGGAACCTACGAGCAGTACTTC. Translated: CSVLGPSGGTYEQYF.

This clonotype was seen more than once but under ten times. The chain uses TRBV11-2 and TRBJ2-7; D unclear. V was clipped by 0 bases and J by 0 bases, with 6 bases between them. The germline CDR1 and CDR2 sequences are SGHAT and FQNNGV. There are 14 residues in the CDR3. CDR3 nucleotides: TGTGCCAGCAGCTTAGATTGGAGCTCCTACGAGCAGTACTTC. This sequence encodes CASSLDWSSYEQYF. The whole variable domain, filled in from reference TRBV11-2 and TRBJ2-7, reads EAGVAQSPRYKIIEKRQSVAFWCNPISGHATLYWYQQILGQGPKLLIQFQNNGVVDDSQLPKDRFSAERLKGVDSTLKIQPAKLEDSAVYLCASSLDWSSYEQYFGPGTRLTVT.